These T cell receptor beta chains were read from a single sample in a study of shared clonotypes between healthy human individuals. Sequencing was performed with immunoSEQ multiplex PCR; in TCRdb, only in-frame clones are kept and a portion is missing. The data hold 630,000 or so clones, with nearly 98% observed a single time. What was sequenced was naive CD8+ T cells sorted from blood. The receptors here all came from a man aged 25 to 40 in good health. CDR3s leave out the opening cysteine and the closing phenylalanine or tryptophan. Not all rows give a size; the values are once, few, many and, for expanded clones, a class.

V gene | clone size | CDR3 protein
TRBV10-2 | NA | ASSEPKRTALNTGELF
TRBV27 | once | ASSSGQGYEQY
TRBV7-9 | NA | ASSATENEKLF
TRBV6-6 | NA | ASSKGTGTLENTIY
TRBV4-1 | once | ASSGGLSNEQF
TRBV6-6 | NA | ASSLTDRGTYEQY
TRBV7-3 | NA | ASSPGTAGYNEQF
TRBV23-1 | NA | ARTLTGGSKPNTGELF
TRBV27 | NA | ASSGSYEQY
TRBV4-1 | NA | ASSQVEGAFYEQY
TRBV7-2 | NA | ASSFTGPRDEQY
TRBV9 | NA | ASSVDQGAGDTQY
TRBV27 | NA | ASRIWTSGMQRHEQF
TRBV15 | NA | ATSRDSFERNEQY